In this sample, the clone carrying this T cell receptor beta chain turned up many times. The antigen is not known. The data are from a study of T cells in Graves' hyperthyroidism and ophthalmopathy. Looking at the study overall: The authors collected peripheral blood at initial diagnosis, before any treatment.

Points from the study as a whole: Most thyroid clonotypes expanded above 0.001 appeared in blood too.

The investigators amplified TCR beta CDR3 regions from RNA transcripts. Primed by the HTBI set, a first-round RT-PCR was run on the TCR CDR3. TCRdb used MiXCR to reprocess the multiplex PCR reads, holding one entry per CDR3 protein. The data contain more than 350,000 distinct CDR3 sequences, about 14% of them singletons. Per germline, CDR1 SQVTM and CDR2 ANQGSEA. This CDR3 contains 13 residues. The germline V and J ends were trimmed by 6 bases and 4 bases, with 15 bases remaining between them. The study excluded patients with uncontrolled infection, other autoimmune disease, pregnancy or lactation. Diagnoses were made from clinical symptoms, serum measures (thyroxine and TRAb), thyroid ultrasound and orbital computed tomography.

The chain joins TRBV29-1 to TRBJ1-1; D not resolved. This clonotype originated in a woman aged 25 to 45 with Graves' ophthalmopathy. The sequencing sample was made of blood. The CDR3 coding sequence is TGCAGCGTCCTCGGTTTCGGTAGCACTGAAGCTTTCTTT. It encodes CSVLGFGSTEAFF.